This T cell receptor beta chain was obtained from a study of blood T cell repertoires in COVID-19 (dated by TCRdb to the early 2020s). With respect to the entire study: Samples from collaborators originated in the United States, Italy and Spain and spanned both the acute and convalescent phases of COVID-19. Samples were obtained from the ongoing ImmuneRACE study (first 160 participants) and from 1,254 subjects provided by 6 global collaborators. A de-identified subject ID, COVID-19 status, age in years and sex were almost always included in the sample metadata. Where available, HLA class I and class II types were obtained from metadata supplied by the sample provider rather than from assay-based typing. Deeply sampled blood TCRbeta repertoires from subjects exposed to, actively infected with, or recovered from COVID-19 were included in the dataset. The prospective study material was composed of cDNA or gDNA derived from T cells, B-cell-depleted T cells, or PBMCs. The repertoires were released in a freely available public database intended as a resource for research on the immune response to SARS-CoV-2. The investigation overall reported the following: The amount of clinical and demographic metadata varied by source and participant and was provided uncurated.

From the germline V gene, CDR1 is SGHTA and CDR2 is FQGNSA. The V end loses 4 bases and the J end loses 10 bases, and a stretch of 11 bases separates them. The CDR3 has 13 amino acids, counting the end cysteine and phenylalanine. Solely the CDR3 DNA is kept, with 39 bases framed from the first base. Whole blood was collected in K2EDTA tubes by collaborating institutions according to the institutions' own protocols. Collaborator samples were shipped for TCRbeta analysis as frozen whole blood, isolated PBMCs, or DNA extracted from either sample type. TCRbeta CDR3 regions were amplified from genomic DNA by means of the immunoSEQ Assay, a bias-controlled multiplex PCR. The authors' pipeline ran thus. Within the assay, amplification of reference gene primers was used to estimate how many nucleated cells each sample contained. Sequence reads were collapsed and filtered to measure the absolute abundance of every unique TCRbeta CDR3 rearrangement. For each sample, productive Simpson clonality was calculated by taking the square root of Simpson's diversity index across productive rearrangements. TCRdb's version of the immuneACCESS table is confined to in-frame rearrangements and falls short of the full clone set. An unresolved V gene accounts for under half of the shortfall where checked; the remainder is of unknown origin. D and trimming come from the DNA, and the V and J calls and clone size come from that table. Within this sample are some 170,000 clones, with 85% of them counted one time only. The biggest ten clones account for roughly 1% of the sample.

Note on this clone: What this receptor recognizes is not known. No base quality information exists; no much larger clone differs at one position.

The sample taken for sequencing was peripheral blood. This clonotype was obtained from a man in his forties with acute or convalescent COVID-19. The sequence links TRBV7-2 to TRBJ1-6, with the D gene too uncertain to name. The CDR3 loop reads CASSSAGNSPLHF. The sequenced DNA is TGTGCCAGCAGCTCGGCGGGTAACTCACCCCTCCACTTT. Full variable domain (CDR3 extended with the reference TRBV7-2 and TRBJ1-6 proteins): GAGVSQSPSNKVTEKGKDVELRCDPISGHTALYWYRQSLGQGLEFLIYFQGNSAPDKSGLPSDRFSAERTGGSVSTLTIQRTQQEDSAVYLCASSSAGNSPLHFGNGTRLTVT.